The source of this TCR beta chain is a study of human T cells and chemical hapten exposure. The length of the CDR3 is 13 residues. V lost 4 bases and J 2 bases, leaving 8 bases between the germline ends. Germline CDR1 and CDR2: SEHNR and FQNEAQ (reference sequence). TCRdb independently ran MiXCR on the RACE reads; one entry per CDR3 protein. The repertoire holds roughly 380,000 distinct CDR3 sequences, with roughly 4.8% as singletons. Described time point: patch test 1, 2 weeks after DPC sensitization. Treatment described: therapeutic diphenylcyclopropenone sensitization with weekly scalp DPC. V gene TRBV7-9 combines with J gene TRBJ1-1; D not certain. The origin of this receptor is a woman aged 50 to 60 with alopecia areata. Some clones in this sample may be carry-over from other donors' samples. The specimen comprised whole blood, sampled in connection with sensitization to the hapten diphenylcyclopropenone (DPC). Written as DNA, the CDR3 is TGTGCCAGCAGCTCTCAGAGTAACACTGAAGCTTTCTTT. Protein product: CASSSQSNTEAFF.